This entry lists 23 T cell receptor beta chains sequenced from one sample in a study of blood T cells in healthy people across ages. With a J-beta primer mix and a sample-barcoded 5' primer, a second PCR ran about 7 to 11 cycles. TCRdb reprocessed the 5' RACE reads via MiXCR and lists one record per CDR3 protein. The sample has under 2 million distinct CDR3 sequences, 30% to 35% seen once. Input material: blood. The receptors shown here come from a woman in her twenties or thirties in good health.

The chain couples TRBV20-1 to TRBJ2-1; 11 nucleotides align to TRBD2. CDR1 is DFQATT and CDR2 is SNEGSKA in the germline V gene (reference sequence). Trimming cost V 5 bases and J 13 bases; bases outside gene matches: 16. This CDR3 spans 15 amino acids. Here the CDR3 DNA reads TGCAGTGCTCCGACCGGGACTAGCGGTGAAGGATACCAGTTCTTC. Translation: CSAPTGTSGEGYQFF.

This chain links TRBV5-1 with TRBJ1-1, with 8 bases that match TRBD1. There are 15 residues in the CDR3. Germline CDR1 is SGHRS and CDR2 is YFSETQ. After removal of 4 bases from V and 3 bases from J, the junction contained 8 bases not matched to a gene. CDR3 bases: TGCGCCAGCAGCGTCCAGACAGGGGTGTACACTGAAGCTTTCTTT. Translation gives CASSVQTGVYTEAFF.

Worth noting for this clonotype: It may be a read error: a sequence one base away is much more abundant. CDR3 amino acids: CSVVAPSSGNRETQYF. The CDR3 DNA reads TGCAGCGTTGTCGCACCGAGTAGCGGGAATCGGGAGACCCAGTACTTC. The V call is TRBV29-1, the J call TRBJ2-5; 8 bases line up with TRBD2. The CDR3 has 16 amino acids. With 4 bases clipped from V and 5 bases from J, the junction kept 15 bases outside the gene matches. Looked up from germline, CDR1 is SQVTM and CDR2 is ANQGSEA.

The chain couples TRBV20-1 to TRBJ2-5; perhaps TRBD2 as D (5 bases). Trimming removed 8 bases from V and 4 bases from J, with 14 bases in between. CDR3 length: 12 amino acids. Germline CDR1 and CDR2: DFQATT and SNEGSKA (reference sequence). The CDR3 loop is CSLDLGIETQYF. CDR3 bases: TGCAGTCTGGACTTGGGGATAGAGACCCAGTACTTC.

V gene TRBV10-3 combines with J gene TRBJ1-2; TRBD1 agrees at 9 bases. CDR3 length: 15 residues. Germline V gene lookup returns CDR1 ENHRY and CDR2 SYGVKD. The ends lost 5 bases at V and 5 bases at J; junction bases unmatched: 9. CDR3 protein: CAISTGEGTGYGYTF. DNA of the CDR3: TGTGCCATCAGTACCGGTGAGGGGACAGGGTATGGCTACACCTTC.

This clonotype was observed a few times. The V and J genes are TRBV6-6 and TRBJ2-3; 7 bases agree with TRBD2. The V and J ends lost 8 bases and 1 base, in that order; junction bases with no gene match: 9. The CDR3 is 15 residues long. The germline V gene has CDR1 MNHNY and CDR2 SVGAGI (reference sequence). CDR3 DNA sequence: TGTGCCAGCCGACGCGGGGGAGCGGGCACAGATACGCAGTATTTT. Protein: CASRRGGAGTDTQYF.

The gene calls are TRBV20-1 and TRBJ1-2; 11 bases fit TRBD1. V lost 5 bases and J lost 8; bases outside the gene matches: 10. This CDR3 comprises 14 residues. CDR1 DFQATT and CDR2 SNEGSKA come from the germline V gene (reference sequence). CDR3 sequence reads: CSAPQRTGGTGYTF. The CDR3 DNA reads as TGCAGTGCTCCACAAAGGACAGGGGGCACCGGCTACACCTTC.

Ten or more counts support this clonotype. The genes are TRBV7-3 and TRBJ2-3, with TRBD2 matching 7 bases. Germline CDR1 reads SGHTA; CDR2 reads FQGTGA. The CDR3 is made up of 19 amino acids. The V gene end was trimmed by 5 bases and the J gene end by 2 bases; junction bases not matched to a gene: 19. DNA of the CDR3: TGTGCCAGCAGCCCAACCGGAGGCGGGAGAGGGATCCTCACAGATACGCAGTATTTT. It translates to CASSPTGGGRGILTDTQYF. Full variable domain (rest looked up from reference TRBV7-3 and TRBJ2-3): GAGVSQTPSNKVTEKGKYVELRCDPISGHTALYWYRQSLGQGPEFLIYFQGTGAADDSGLPNDRFFAVRPEGSVSTLKIQRTERGDSAVYLCASSPTGGGRGILTDTQYFGPGTRLTVL.

The V and J genes are TRBV27 and TRBJ2-1; possible D gene TRBD1, 6 bases. This CDR3 spans 11 amino acids. Trimming left V 9 bases short and J 9 bases short, with 12 bases between. CDR1 MNHEY and CDR2 SMNVEV come from the germline V gene (reference sequence). The CDR3 DNA follows: TGTGCCAGTCAGACAGGCAGTGAGCAGTTCTTC. Amino acids: CASQTGSEQFF.

Of note for this clonotype: A read error may account for a junction end that differs from germline. The gene calls are TRBV29-1 and TRBJ2-6, with a tentative D call TRBD1 (5 bases). CDR1 is SQVTM, CDR2 ANQGSEA, per germline. The CDR3 totals 19 residues. CDR3 loop: CSVEETEQPVLSGANVPTF. In DNA, the CDR3 is TGCAGCGTTGAAGAGACGGAACAGCCAGTCCTCTCTGGGGCCAACGTCCCGACTTTC. The full variable domain, rest sourced from reference TRBV29-1 and TRBJ2-6, is SAVISQKPSRDICQRGTSLTIQCQVDSQVTMMFWYRQQPGQSLTLIATANQGSEATYESGFVIDKFPISRPNLTFSTLTVSNMSPEDSSIYLCSVEETEQPVLSGANVPTFGAGSRLTVL.

In the case of this clonotype: The junction does not match germline at one end; this may be a read error. V and J are TRBV28 and TRBJ2-2; 14 bases are shared with TRBD2. The CDR3 has 15 amino acids. Germline V gene data show CDR1 as MDHEN and CDR2 as SYDVKM. CDR3 in amino acids: CASSGTSGSIGELFF. CDR3 bases: TGTGCTAGCAGTGGGACTAGCGGGAGTATCGGGGAGCTGTTTTTT.

The chain carries TRBV20-1 and TRBJ2-5, with 8 nucleotides matching TRBD2. Trimming cost V 5 bases and J 10 bases; bases outside gene matches: 12. There are 13 residues in the CDR3. The germline gives CDR1 DFQATT, CDR2 SNEGSKA (reference sequence). The DNA for the CDR3 is TGCAGTGCTTACCAGCGGGAGCGTAACGACCAGTACTTC. Translation gives CSAYQRERNDQYF.

This clonotype was seen repeatedly, ten times or more. Here the CDR3 reads CASSLGYSGGAPETQYF. CDR3 DNA: TGCGCCAGCAGCTTGGGTTACAGCGGGGGGGCCCCGGAGACCCAGTACTTC. The J gene is TRBJ2-5, the V gene TRBV5-1; 10 nucleotides line up with TRBD2. Germline CDR1 and CDR2: SGHRS and YFSETQ. The CDR3 covers 17 residues. The junction had 10 bases not matched to a gene; V was cut back by 0 bases and J by 5 bases.

This rearrangement joins TRBV29-1 to TRBJ1-1, with TRBD1 as a possible D gene (5 bases). V lost 8 bases and J lost 7, with 17 bases in between. Germline assignment: CDR1 SQVTM and CDR2 ANQGSEA. This CDR3 has 12 amino acids. This CDR3 reads CSSVLGPNEAFF. For the CDR3, the DNA is TGCAGCTCCGTTCTGGGGCCGAATGAAGCTTTCTTT. The full variable domain, in which reference TRBV29-1 and TRBJ1-1 provide the parts outside the CDR3, is SAVISQKPSRDICQRGTSLTIQCQVDSQVTMMFWYRQQPGQSLTLIATANQGSEATYESGFVIDKFPISRPNLTFSTLTVSNMSPEDSSIYLCSSVLGPNEAFFGQGTRLTVV.

This chain joins TRBV4-1 and TRBJ1-2; TRBD1 aligns across 9 bases. Germline V gives CDR1 MGHRA, CDR2 YSYEKL. This CDR3 is built from 14 residues. With 3 bases clipped from V and 8 bases from J, the junction kept 7 bases outside the gene matches. The CDR3 region is CASSQGNRGLGYTF. The CDR3 DNA is TGCGCCAGCAGCCAGGGTAACAGGGGGCTAGGCTACACCTTC.

This clonotype appeared a few times. Compared with germline, one end of the junction differs, possibly owing to a read error. The chain carries TRBV20-1 and TRBJ2-5; D ambiguous. CDR1 and CDR2 (germline): DFQATT, SNEGSKA (reference sequence). The CDR3 has 14 amino acids. CDR3 protein: CSASYGDSQESQYF. CDR3 nucleotide sequence: TGCAGTGCTAGTTACGGTGACTCACAAGAGAGCCAGTACTTC.

This rearrangement joins TRBV7-3 to TRBJ2-1, with TRBD2 identical over 10 bases. Germline trimming cut 0 bases from V and 9 bases from J; bases unmatched to any gene: 11. Germline values: CDR1 SGHTA, CDR2 FQGTGA. There are 17 residues in the CDR3. The CDR3, as DNA: TGTGCCAGCAGCTTAACGTCTCCTAGCGGGAGTCGGGGTGAGCAGTTCTTC. Translated: CASSLTSPSGSRGEQFF. The whole variable domain, remainder taken from reference TRBV7-3 and TRBJ2-1, is GAGVSQTPSNKVTEKGKYVELRCDPISGHTALYWYRQSLGQGPEFLIYFQGTGAADDSGLPNDRFFAVRPEGSVSTLKIQRTERGDSAVYLCASSLTSPSGSRGEQFFGPGTRLTVL.

This clonotype occurred a few times. CDR3 DNA sequence: TGTGCCAGCAGACCGGCCCGATGGGGAGCCTTGGATACGCAGTATTTT. It specifies CASRPARWGALDTQYF. This chain joins TRBV12-3 or TRBV12-4 and TRBJ2-3; D might be TRBD2 (5 bases). This CDR3 has 16 amino acids. V dropped 6 bases and J dropped 6 bases, with 22 bases sitting between them.

This clonotype was seen once. The chain has TRBV20-1 and TRBJ1-2; TRBD1 matches 7 bases. CDR1 is DFQATT and CDR2 is SNEGSKA in the germline V gene (reference sequence). Trimming took 2 bases from V and 4 from J; bases not matched to a gene: 7. CDR3 length equals 14 residues. The CDR3 nucleotides are TGCAGTGCTAGAACCCTACAGGGGTCCTATGGCTACACCTTC. Residues: CSARTLQGSYGYTF.

The chain has TRBV28 and TRBJ1-1, with TRBD1 matching 7 bases. The length of the CDR3 is 15 residues. Germline trimming cut 6 bases from V and 0 bases from J; bases unmatched to any gene: 7. Per the germline V gene, CDR1 is MDHEN and CDR2 is SYDVKM. The CDR3 region is CASSPLDRVNTEAFF. CDR3 nucleotide sequence: TGTGCCAGCAGCCCTCTTGACAGGGTGAACACTGAAGCTTTCTTT.

The genes are TRBV20-1 and TRBJ2-1; 8 bases align to TRBD2. Germline V gene sequence: CDR1 DFQATT, CDR2 SNEGSKA (reference sequence). The CDR3 runs 16 residues. Germline trimming cut 7 bases from V and 4 bases from J; bases unmatched to any gene: 15. CDR3 amino acids: CSVTTASGPLYNEQFF. The DNA for the CDR3 is TGCAGTGTCACGACGGCTAGCGGGCCCTTATACAATGAGCAGTTCTTC.

This clonotype has only a few counts. This CDR3 reads CSAPVTVGSNQPQHF. The DNA for the CDR3 is TGCAGTGCCCCTGTGACAGTAGGAAGCAATCAGCCCCAGCATTTT. The genes are TRBV20-1 and TRBJ1-5; TRBD1 is a possible D gene (5 bases). Germline CDR1 is DFQATT and CDR2 is SNEGSKA (reference sequence). The CDR3 runs 15 residues. Trimming pared 6 bases from V and 1 base from J, leaving 16 bases between.

This clonotype was detected once. The rearrangement links TRBV27 to TRBJ2-5; unclear D gene. CDR3 size: 15 residues. V was pared by 3 bases and J by 11 bases, with 22 bases between. Germline assignment: CDR1 MNHEY and CDR2 SMNVEV (reference sequence). The CDR3 loop is CASSFWLTSVKEQYF. CDR3 nucleotide sequence: TGTGCCAGCAGTTTTTGGTTAACCAGCGTTAAAGAGCAGTACTTC.